Below, 9 T cell receptor beta chains from the same sample are listed, as sequenced in a study of cytomegalovirus exposure and HLA in healthy donors. Profiling relied on immunoSEQ multiplex PCR, and the TCRdb table lists in-frame clones only, not all of them. The sample has some 43,000 clones, 80% to 95% seen once; the top ten hold 5.6%. The sample taken for sequencing was PBMCs. These receptors were collected from a man in his late teens or twenties in good health and CMV-seronegative.

This clone was recorded once. This chain links TRBV11-2 with TRBJ2-1; D perhaps matches TRBD2 (6 bases). The CDR3 is 15 amino acids. V dropped 5 bases and J dropped 2 bases, with 13 bases sitting between them. Per the germline V gene, CDR1 is SGHAT and CDR2 is FQNNGV. CDR3 residues: CASSPRLVTYNEQFF. As DNA, the CDR3 is TGTGCCAGCAGCCCCCGACTAGTTACCTACAATGAGCAGTTCTTC. The variable domain in full, with the rest retrieved from reference TRBV11-2 and TRBJ2-1, is EAGVAQSPRYKIIEKRQSVAFWCNPISGHATLYWYQQILGQGPKLLIQFQNNGVVDDSQLPKDRFSAERLKGVDSTLKIQPAKLEDSAVYLCASSPRLVTYNEQFFGPGTRLTVL.

This rearrangement joins TRBV7-3 to TRBJ1-1, with no clear D. Per the germline V gene, CDR1 is SGHTA and CDR2 is FQGTGA. The CDR3 contains 13 residues. Trimming removed 4 bases at V and 1 base at J, with 7 bases between. The CDR3 region is CASSSQRNTEAFF. The CDR3 nucleotides read TGTGCCAGCAGCTCACAGAGGAACACTGAAGCTTTCTTT.

DNA of the CDR3: TGTGCCAGCAGTTTTGACTCAAAAGAGACCCAGTACTTC. Translating gives CASSFDSKETQYF. The chain employs TRBV28 and TRBJ2-5; D gene unclear. Looked up from germline, CDR1 is MDHEN and CDR2 is SYDVKM. The length of the CDR3 is 13 residues. Between the trimmed V and J ends, which lost 3 bases and 3 bases, there was a span of 8 bases.

The gene calls are TRBV19 and TRBJ1-5, with no clear D. Germline V gene sequence: CDR1 LNHDA, CDR2 SQIVND (reference sequence). CDR3 length: 18 residues. V dropped 5 bases and J dropped 0 bases, with 20 bases sitting between them. The CDR3 protein is CASSGAEALTYSNQPQHF. CDR3 nucleotide sequence: TGTGCCAGTAGTGGTGCCGAGGCCCTTACCTATAGCAATCAGCCCCAGCATTTT.

This clone was recorded a few times. The genes are TRBV19 and TRBJ1-2; D call uncertain. The CDR3 sequence is 12 residues long. The V gene's germline CDR1 is LNHDA and CDR2 SQIVND (reference sequence). Trimming took off 5 bases at V and 5 bases at J, with 9 bases between the two ends. CDR3 sequence: CASSLGEYGYTF. The DNA for the CDR3 is TGTGCCAGTAGTCTTGGAGAATATGGCTACACCTTC.

The CDR3 loop reads CASSIWSLAAYNEQFF. Here the CDR3 DNA reads TGTGCCAGTAGTATTTGGAGTCTAGCGGCTTACAATGAGCAGTTCTTC. The chain couples TRBV19 to TRBJ2-1; TRBD2 agrees at 7 bases. This CDR3 comprises 16 residues. Per germline, CDR1 LNHDA and CDR2 SQIVND (reference sequence). V shed 3 bases and J 4 bases; nucleotides not matched to a gene: 9.

The gene calls are TRBV7-2 and TRBJ1-2; no definite D call. This CDR3 has 14 amino acids. V was pared by 1 base and J by 4 bases, with 10 bases between. Germline loops: CDR1 SGHTA, CDR2 FQGNSA. This CDR3 reads CASSLDSSAYGYTF. The CDR3 DNA sequence: TGTGCCAGCAGCTTAGATTCCAGCGCCTATGGCTACACCTTC.

Notes on this clone: A read error is likely, as this CDR3 ends without the conserved phenylalanine or tryptophan. The rearrangement uses TRBV5-6 and TRBJ2-7, with 9 bases lining up with TRBD1. The junction had 5 bases not matched to a gene; V was cut back by 3 bases and J by 1 base. There are 15 residues in the CDR3. Germline CDR1 SGHDT, CDR2 YYEEEE. The DNA of the CDR3 is TGTGCCAGCAGCTCCGGGACAGGGCCTTCCTACGAGCAGTACCTC. This gives the protein CASSSGTGPSYEQYL.

This clone was seen once. The chain is built from TRBV18 and TRBJ2-2, with 9 bases fitting TRBD2. CDR1 is KGHSH, CDR2 LQKENI, per germline. V lost 3 bases, J lost 4 bases, and 6 bases stayed unmatched. The CDR3 sequence is 16 residues long. CDR3: CASSPSLAGRTGELFF. The CDR3 bases are TGTGCCAGCTCACCTTCACTAGCGGGTCGCACCGGGGAGCTGTTTTTT.